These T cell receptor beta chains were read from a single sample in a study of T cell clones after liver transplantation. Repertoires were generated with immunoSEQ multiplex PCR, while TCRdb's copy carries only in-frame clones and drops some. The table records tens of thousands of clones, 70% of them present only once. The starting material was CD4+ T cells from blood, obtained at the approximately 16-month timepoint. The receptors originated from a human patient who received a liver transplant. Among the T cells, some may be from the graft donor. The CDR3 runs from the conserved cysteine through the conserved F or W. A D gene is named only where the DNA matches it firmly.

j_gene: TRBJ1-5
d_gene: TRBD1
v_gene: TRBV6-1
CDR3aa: CASRDRGDQPQHF

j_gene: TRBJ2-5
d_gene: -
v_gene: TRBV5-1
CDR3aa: CASSLDPEPGTQYF

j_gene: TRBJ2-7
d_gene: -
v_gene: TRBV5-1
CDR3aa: CASSPLPGPYEQYF

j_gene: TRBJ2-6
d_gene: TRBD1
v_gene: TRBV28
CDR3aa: CASSSSDRAGANVLTF

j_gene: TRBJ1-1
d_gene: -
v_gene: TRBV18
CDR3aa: CASSPKGVTEAFF

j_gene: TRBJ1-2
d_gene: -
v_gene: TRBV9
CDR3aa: CASSVNGGYGYTF

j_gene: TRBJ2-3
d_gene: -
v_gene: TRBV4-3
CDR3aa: CASSQDYRGGSDTQYF

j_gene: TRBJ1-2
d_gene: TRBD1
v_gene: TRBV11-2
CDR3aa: CASSLDRQGAGYTF

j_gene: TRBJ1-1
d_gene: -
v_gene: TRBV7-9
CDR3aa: CASSLVRESEAFF

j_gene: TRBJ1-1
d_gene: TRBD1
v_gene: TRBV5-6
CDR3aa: CASSSGTGASEAFF

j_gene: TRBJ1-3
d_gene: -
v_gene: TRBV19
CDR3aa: CASSIGLLSGNTIYF

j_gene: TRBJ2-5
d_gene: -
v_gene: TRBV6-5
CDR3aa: CASSCRGARETQYF

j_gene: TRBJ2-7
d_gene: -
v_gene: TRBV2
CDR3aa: CASSRDTTSQQYF

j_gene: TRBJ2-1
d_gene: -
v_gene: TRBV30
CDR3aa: CAWSTLAWNEQFF

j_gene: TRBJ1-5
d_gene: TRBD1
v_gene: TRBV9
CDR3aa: CASSAGTGGVNQPQHF

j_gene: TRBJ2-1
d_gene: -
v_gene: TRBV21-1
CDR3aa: CASSMHYSTGGGLGTYSYNEQFF

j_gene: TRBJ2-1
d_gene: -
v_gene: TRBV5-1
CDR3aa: CASSPRSGPWNEQFF

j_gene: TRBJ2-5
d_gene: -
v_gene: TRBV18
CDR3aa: CASSQGETQYF

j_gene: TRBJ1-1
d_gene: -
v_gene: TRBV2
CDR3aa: CASSLNGEWGTEAFF

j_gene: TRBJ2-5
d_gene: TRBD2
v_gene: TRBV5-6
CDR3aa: CASSYLAGGRQETQYF

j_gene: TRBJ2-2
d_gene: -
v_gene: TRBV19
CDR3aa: CASSTLGKYTGELFF

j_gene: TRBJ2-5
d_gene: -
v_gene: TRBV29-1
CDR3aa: CSALSRAQETQYF

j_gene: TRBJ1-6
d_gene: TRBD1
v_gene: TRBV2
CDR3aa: CASNEQGQNSPLHF

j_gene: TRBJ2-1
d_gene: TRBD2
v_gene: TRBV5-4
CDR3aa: CASSPGTSGRPNEQFF

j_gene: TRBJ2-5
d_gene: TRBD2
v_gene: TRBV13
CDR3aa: CASSYGGAGETQYF

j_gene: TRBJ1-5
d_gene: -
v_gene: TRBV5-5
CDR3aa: CASSLLKAVGDNQPQHF

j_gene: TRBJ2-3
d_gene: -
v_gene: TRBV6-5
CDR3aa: CASNFRGAGTDTQYF

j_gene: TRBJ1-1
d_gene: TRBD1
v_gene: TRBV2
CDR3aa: CASSVTTGGDRRAFF

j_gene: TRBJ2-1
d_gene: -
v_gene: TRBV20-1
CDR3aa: CSARNNEQFF

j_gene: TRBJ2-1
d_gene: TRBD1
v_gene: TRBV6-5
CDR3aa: CASSSTGTGSYNEQFF

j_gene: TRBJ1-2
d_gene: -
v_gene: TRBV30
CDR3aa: CAWSHLRGNLGYGYTF

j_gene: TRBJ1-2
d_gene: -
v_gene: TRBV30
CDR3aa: CAWRGSGYTF

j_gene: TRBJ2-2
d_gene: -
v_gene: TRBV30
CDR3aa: CAWRGDFTGELFF

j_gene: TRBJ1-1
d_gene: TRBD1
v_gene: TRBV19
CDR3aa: CASSRDRGGNTEAFF

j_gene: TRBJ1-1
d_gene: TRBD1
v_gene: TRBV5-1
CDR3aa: CASSLDTGASEAFF

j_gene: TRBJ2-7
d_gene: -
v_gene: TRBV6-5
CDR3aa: CASRPGLDGGEQYF

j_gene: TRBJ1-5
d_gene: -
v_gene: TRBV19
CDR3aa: CASRNQGGNQPQHF

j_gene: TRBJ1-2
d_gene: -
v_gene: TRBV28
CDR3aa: CASSLGGGFNYGYTF

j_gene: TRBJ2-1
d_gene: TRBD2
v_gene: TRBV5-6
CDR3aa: CASSSLAGAPGSSYNEQFF

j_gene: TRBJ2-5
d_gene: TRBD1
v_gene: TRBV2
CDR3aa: CASSSAPQGAKETQYF